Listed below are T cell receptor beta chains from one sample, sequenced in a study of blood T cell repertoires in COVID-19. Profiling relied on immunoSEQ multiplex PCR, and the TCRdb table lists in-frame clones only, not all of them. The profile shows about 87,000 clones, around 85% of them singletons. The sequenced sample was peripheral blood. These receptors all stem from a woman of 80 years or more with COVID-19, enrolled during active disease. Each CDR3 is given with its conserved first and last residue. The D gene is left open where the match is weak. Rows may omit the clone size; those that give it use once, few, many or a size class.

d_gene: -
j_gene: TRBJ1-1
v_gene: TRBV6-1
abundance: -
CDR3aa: CASSEFWRDTEAFF
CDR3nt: TGTGCCAGCAGTGAATTCTGGAGGGACACTGAAGCTTTCTTT

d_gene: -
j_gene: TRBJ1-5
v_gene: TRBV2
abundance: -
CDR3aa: CASRWESSNQPQHF
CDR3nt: TGTGCCAGTAGATGGGAGAGCAGCAATCAGCCCCAGCATTTT

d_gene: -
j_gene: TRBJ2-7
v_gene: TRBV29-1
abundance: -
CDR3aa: CSVVKAGLAYEQYF
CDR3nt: TGCAGCGTTGTTAAGGCGGGTCTTGCCTACGAGCAGTACTTC

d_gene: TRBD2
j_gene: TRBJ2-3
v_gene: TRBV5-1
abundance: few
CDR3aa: CASSLAGVGDTQYF
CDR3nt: TGCGCCAGCAGCTTAGCGGGAGTGGGAGATACGCAGTATTTT

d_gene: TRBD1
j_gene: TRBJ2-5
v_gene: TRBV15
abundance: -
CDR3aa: CATSRERGGQGKKTQYF
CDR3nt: TGTGCCACCAGCAGAGAAAGGGGCGGACAGGGGAAAAAGACCCAGTACTTC

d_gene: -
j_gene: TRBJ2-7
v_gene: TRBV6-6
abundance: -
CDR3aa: CASTAEQGFYEQYF
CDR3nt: TGTGCCAGCACCGCGGAACAGGGCTTCTACGAGCAGTACTTC

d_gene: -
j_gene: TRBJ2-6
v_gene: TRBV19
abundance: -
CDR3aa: CASYRAGANVLTF
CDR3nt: TGTGCCAGTTACAGGGCTGGGGCCAACGTCCTGACTTTC

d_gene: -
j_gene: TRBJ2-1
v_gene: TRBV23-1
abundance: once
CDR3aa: CASSQGTTYNEQFF
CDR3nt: TGCGCCAGCAGTCAAGGGACAACCTACAATGAGCAGTTCTTC

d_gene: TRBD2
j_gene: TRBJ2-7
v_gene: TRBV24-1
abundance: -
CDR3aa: CATSGRLAGGLYEQYF
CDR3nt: TGTGCCACCAGTGGTAGACTAGCGGGAGGGCTCTACGAGCAGTACTTC

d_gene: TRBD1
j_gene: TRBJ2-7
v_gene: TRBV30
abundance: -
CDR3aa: CAWSAPGQVTYEQYF
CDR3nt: TGTGCCTGGAGCGCCCCGGGACAGGTTACATACGAGCAGTACTTC

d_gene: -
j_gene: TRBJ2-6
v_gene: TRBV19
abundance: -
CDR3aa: CASSIGPGANVLTF
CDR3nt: TGTGCCAGTAGTATTGGCCCGGGGGCCAACGTCCTGACTTTC

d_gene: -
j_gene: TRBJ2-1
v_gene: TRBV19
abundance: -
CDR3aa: CASRAQGHEQFF
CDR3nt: TGTGCCAGTAGAGCTCAGGGTCATGAGCAGTTCTTC

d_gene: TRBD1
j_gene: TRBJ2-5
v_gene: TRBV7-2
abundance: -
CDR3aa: CASSRDRGEETQYF
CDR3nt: TGTGCCAGCAGCCGGGACAGGGGCGAAGAGACCCAGTACTTC

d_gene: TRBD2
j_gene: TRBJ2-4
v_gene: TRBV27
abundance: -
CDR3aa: CASSVDWRGENIQYF
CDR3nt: TGTGCCAGCAGTGTAGACTGGCGGGGGGAAAACATTCAGTACTTC

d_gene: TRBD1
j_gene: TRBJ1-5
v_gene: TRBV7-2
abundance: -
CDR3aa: CASSLGQGAQPQHF
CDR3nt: TGTGCCAGCAGCTTAGGACAGGGGGCCCAGCCCCAGCATTTT